The T cell receptor (beta chain) described here comes from a study of T cells after posttransplantation cyclophosphamide. As for this clone: Its antigen is unknown.

Notes on the study in general: TRB clonality was highly associated with recipient CMV seropositivity and reactivation. TRB overlap between skin or GI tissue T cells and blood was limited.

Method: immunoSEQ multiplex PCR; TCRdb's copy keeps in-frame clones and lacks some. Of about 47,000 clones in the sample, approximately 94% were seen once. From germline, CDR1 is SEHNR and CDR2 FQNEAQ (reference sequence). With 5 bases removed from V and 0 bases from J, the gap between germline ends came to 11 bases. This CDR3 is 15 amino acids long. Sample: PBMCs. This receptor was taken from a woman in her twenties or thirties in good health and a related stem cell transplant donor. The V gene is TRBV7-9, the J gene TRBJ1-3; D perhaps matches TRBD1 (5 bases). The CDR3 spells CASSLQEHSGNTIYF. The CDR3 bases are TGTGCCAGCAGCCTACAGGAACACTCTGGAAACACCATATATTTT.